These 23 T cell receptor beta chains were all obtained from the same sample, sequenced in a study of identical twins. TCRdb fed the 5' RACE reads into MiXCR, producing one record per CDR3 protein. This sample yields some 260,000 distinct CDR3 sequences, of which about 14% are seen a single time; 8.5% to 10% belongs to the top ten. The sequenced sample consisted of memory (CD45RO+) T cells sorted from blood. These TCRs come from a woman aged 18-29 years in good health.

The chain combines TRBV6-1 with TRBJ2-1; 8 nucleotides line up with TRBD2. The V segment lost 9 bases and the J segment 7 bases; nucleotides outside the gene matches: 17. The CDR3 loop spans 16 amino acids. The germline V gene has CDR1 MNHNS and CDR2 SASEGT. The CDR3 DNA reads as TGTGCCAGTAACTACGGAAGGGCGGGAGGAGGGAATGAGCAGTTCTTC. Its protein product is CASNYGRAGGGNEQFF.

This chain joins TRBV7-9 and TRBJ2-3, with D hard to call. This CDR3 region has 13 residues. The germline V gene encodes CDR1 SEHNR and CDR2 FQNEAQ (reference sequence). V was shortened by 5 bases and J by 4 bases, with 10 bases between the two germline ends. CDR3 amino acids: CASSPTPADTQYF. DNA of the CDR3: TGTGCCAGCAGCCCTACGCCAGCAGATACGCAGTATTTT.

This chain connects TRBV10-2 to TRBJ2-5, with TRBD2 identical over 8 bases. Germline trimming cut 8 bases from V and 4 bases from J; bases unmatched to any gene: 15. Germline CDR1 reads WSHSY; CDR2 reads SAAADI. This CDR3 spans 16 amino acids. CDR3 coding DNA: TGCGCCAGCGGGCGCGTCGGCGGGGGGCTTAGAGAGACCCAGTACTTC. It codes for CASGRVGGGLRETQYF.

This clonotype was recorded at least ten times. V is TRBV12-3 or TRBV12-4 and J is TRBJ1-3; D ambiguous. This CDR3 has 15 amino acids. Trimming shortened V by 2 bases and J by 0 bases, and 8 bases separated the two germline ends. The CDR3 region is CASSLWLNSGNTIYF. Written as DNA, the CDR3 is TGTGCCAGCAGTTTATGGCTTAACTCTGGAAACACCATATATTTT.

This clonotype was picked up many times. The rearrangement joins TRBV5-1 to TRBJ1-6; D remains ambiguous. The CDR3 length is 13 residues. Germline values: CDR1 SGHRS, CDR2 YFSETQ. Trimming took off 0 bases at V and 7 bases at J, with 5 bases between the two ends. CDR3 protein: CASSLGGNSPLHF. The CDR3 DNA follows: TGCGCCAGCAGCTTGGGGGGAAATTCACCCCTCCACTTT.

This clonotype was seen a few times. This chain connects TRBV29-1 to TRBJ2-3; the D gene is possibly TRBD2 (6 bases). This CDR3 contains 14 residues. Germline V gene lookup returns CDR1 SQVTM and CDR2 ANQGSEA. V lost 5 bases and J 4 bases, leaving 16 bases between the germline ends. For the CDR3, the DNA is TGCAGCGTTTCGCACCTGGGACTTGCAGATACGCAGTATTTT. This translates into CSVSHLGLADTQYF.

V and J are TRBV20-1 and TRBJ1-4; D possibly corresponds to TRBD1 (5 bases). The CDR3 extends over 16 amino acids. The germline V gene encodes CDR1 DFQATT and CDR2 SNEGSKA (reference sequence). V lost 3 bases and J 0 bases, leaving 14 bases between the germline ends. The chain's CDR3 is CSARRRGPTTNEKLFF. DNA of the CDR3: TGCAGTGCTAGGCGGAGGGGCCCTACAACTAATGAAAAACTGTTTTTT.

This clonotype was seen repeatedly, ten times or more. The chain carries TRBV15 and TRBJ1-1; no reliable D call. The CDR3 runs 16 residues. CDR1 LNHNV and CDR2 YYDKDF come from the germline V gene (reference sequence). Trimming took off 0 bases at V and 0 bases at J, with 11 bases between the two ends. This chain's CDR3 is CATSREGTRLNTEAFF. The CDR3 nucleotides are TGTGCCACCAGCAGAGAAGGTACCAGACTGAACACTGAAGCTTTCTTT.

DNA of the CDR3: TGCAGTGCTAGAAAAATGGGTAACAATGAGCAGTTCTTC. Amino acids: CSARKMGNNEQFF. The rearrangement links TRBV20-1 to TRBJ2-1; no clear D gene. The ends were cut back, 2 bases at V and 5 bases at J, with 10 bases in the middle. The germline gives CDR1 DFQATT, CDR2 SNEGSKA (reference sequence). CDR3 length: 13 residues.

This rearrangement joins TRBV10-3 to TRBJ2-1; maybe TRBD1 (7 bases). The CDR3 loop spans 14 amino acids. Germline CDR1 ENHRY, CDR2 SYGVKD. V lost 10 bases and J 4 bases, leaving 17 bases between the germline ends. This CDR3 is CATQGGGVYNEQFF. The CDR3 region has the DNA TGTGCCACCCAGGGGGGCGGGGTGTACAATGAGCAGTTCTTC.

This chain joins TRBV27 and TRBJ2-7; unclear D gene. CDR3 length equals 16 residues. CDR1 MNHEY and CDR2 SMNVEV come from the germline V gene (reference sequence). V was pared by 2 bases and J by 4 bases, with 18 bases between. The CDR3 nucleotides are TGTGCCAGCAGTTTAACTGTCAGTCGGACCCTTTACGAGCAGTACTTC. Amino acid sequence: CASSLTVSRTLYEQYF.

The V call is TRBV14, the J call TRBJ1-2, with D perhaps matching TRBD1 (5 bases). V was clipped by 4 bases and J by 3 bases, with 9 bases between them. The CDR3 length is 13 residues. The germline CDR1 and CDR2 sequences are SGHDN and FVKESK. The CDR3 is CASSRGGDYGYTF. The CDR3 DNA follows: TGTGCCAGCAGCCGCGGAGGGGACTATGGCTACACCTTC.

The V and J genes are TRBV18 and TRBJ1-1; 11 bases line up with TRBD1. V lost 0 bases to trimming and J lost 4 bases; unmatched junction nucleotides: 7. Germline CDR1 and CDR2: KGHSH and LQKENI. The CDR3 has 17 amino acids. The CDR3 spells CASSPPGTGGKSTEAFF. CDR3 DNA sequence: TGTGCCAGCTCACCACCCGGGACAGGGGGAAAAAGCACTGAAGCTTTCTTT.

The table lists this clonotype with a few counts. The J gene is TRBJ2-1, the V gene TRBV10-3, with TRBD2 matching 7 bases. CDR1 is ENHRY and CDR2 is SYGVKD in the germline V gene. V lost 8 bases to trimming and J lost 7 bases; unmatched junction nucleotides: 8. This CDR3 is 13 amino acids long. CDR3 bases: TGTGCCATCGCGGGACCGGGGGGAAATGAGCAGTTCTTC. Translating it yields CAIAGPGGNEQFF.

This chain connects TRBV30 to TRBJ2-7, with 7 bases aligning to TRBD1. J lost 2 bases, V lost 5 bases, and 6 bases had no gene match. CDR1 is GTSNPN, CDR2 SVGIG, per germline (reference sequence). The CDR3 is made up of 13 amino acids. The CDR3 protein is CAWDGDSAYEQYF. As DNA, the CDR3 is TGTGCCTGGGACGGGGACAGCGCCTACGAGCAGTACTTC.

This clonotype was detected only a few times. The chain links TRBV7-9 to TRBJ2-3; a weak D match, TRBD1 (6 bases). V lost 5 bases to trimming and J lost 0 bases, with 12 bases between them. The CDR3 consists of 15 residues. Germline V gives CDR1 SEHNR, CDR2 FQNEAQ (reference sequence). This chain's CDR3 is CASSLIGQSTDTQYF. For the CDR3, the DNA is TGTGCCAGCAGCCTGATTGGACAGAGCACAGATACGCAGTATTTT.

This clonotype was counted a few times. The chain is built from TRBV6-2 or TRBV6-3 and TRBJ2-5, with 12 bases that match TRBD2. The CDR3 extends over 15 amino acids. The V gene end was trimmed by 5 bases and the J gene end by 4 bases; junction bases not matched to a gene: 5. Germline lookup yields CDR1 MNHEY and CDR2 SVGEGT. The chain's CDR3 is CASSQTSGGVETQYF. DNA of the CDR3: TGTGCCAGCAGTCAGACTAGCGGGGGCGTAGAGACCCAGTACTTC.

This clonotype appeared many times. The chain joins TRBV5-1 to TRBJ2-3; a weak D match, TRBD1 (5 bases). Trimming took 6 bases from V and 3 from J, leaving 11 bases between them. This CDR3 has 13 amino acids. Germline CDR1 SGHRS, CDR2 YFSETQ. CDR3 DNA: TGCGCCAGCACGGCCCCAGGGACAGATACGCAGTATTTT. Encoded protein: CASTAPGTDTQYF.

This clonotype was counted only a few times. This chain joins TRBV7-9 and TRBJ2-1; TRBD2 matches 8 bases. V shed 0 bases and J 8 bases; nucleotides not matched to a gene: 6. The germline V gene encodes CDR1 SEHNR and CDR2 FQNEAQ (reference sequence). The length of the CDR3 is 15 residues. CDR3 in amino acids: CASSLAAGVYHEQFF. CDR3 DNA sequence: TGTGCCAGCAGCTTAGCAGCGGGAGTGTACCATGAGCAGTTCTTC.

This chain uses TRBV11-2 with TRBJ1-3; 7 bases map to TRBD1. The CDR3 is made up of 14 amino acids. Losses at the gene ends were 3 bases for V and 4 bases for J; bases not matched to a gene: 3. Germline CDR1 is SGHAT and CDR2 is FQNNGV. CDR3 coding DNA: TGTGCCAGCAGCTTGGGACAGAAAGGAAACACCATATATTTT. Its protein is CASSLGQKGNTIYF.

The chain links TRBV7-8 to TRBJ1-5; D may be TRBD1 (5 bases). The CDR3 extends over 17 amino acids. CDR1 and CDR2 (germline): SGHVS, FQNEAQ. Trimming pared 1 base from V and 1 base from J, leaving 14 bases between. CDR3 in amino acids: CASSLDGGGSSNQPQHF. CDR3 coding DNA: TGTGCCAGCAGCTTAGATGGGGGTGGGTCCAGCAATCAGCCCCAGCATTTT.

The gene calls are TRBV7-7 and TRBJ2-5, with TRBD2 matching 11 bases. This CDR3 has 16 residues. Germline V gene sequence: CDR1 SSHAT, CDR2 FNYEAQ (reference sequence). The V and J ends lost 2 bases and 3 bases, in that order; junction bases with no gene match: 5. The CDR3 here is CASSLRLAGGKETQYF. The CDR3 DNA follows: TGTGCCAGCAGCTTAAGGCTAGCGGGAGGCAAAGAGACCCAGTACTTC.

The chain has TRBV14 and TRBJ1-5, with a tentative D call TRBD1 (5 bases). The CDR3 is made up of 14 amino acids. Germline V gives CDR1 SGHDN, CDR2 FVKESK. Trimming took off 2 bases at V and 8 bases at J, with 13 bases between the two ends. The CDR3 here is CASSQLGTLEPQHF. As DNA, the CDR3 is TGTGCCAGCAGCCAACTCGGGACGTTGGAGCCCCAGCATTTT.